Listed below are T cell receptor beta chains from one sample, sequenced in a study of OX40 agonist ivuxolimab in advanced cancers. Repertoires were generated with immunoSEQ multiplex PCR, while TCRdb's copy carries only in-frame clones and drops some. The data show about 55,000 clones, more than 75% seen once. The sample in question was CD4+ or CD8+ T cells sorted from blood, obtained in a trial of the OX40 agonist ivuxolimab. These receptors were obtained from an adult with an advanced solid tumor such as melanoma, head and neck, liver or kidney cancer. CDR3s include the opening cysteine and the closing phenylalanine or tryptophan. D genes are given only for firm matches. Where a row states a size, it is once, few, many or the class of an expanded clone; other rows omit it.

V: TRBV11-2; J: TRBJ2-4; size: few; D: TRBD2; DNA: TGTGCCAGCAGCCCCAACGGGCTAGCGGGGGGCCTAGCCAAAAACATTCAGTACTTC; CDR3: CASSPNGLAGGLAKNIQYF
V: TRBV5-1; J: TRBJ2-5; size: -; D: -; DNA: TGCGCCAGCAGCCTGGGGCGGGGGACCCAGTACTTC; CDR3: CASSLGRGTQYF
V: TRBV27; J: TRBJ2-3; size: once; D: -; DNA: TGTGCCAGCAGTTCCAGGGCAGGGCGTACAGATACGCAGTATTTT; CDR3: CASSSRAGRTDTQYF
V: TRBV12-2; J: TRBJ1-2; size: -; D: -; DNA: -; CDR3: CASRFLQVGRGSRGYTF
V: TRBV19; J: TRBJ2-2; size: -; D: -; DNA: TGTGCCAGTACCTATAGGGACCGAACCGGGGAGCTGTTTTTT; CDR3: CASTYRDRTGELFF
V: TRBV2; J: TRBJ2-1; size: -; D: -; DNA: TGTGCCAGCAGTGAGGGTCCTCCCGGGTTCTTC; CDR3: CASSEGPPGFF
V: TRBV11-2; J: TRBJ1-4; size: -; D: -; DNA: TGTGCCAGCCGAGCGGACACAACTAATGAAAAACTGTTTTTT; CDR3: CASRADTTNEKLFF
V: TRBV13; J: TRBJ2-1; size: -; D: TRBD1; DNA: TGTGCCAGCAGCTCATACCGGGACAGGGACAATGAGCAGTTCTTC; CDR3: CASSSYRDRDNEQFF
V: TRBV7-2; J: TRBJ1-2; size: -; D: -; DNA: TGTGCCAGCAGCTTAGATCCTTTGGCAGGAAATGGCTACACCTTC; CDR3: CASSLDPLAGNGYTF
V: TRBV6-6; J: TRBJ2-1; size: -; D: -; DNA: TGTGCCAGCAGTACCGGGCGATTCAATGAGCAGTTCTTC; CDR3: CASSTGRFNEQFF
V: TRBV6-1; J: TRBJ2-7; size: -; D: TRBD2; DNA: TGTGCCAGCAGTGTAGGGACTAGCTCCATCGAGCAGTACTTC; CDR3: CASSVGTSSIEQYF
V: TRBV28; J: TRBJ2-2; size: -; D: -; DNA: TGTGCCAGCAGTTCCCTCCTGTTCTCCGGGGAGCTGTTTTTT; CDR3: CASSSLLFSGELFF
V: TRBV6-1; J: TRBJ1-4; size: -; D: TRBD1; DNA: TGTGCCAGCGGGGGGACAGCAACTAATGAAAAACTGTTTTTT; CDR3: CASGGTATNEKLFF
V: TRBV28; J: TRBJ1-2; size: -; D: -; DNA: TGTGCCAGCAGTTTACAGGCTACTTATGGCTACACCTTC; CDR3: CASSLQATYGYTF
V: TRBV6-6; J: TRBJ1-5; size: -; D: -; DNA: TGTGCCAGCAGTTACGGAGAAAATTCCAATCAGCCCCAGCATTTT; CDR3: CASSYGENSNQPQHF
V: TRBV5-1; J: TRBJ2-7; size: -; D: -; DNA: TGCGCCAGCAGCTTGGGACCGACGGGCTCCTACGAGCAGTACTTC; CDR3: CASSLGPTGSYEQYF
V: TRBV13; J: TRBJ2-2; size: few; D: -; DNA: TGTGCCAGCAGCTCTGGCCAGGGGGGACCCAACACCGGGGAGCTGTTTTTT; CDR3: CASSSGQGGPNTGELFF
V: TRBV6-5; J: TRBJ2-1; size: once; D: TRBD2; DNA: TGTGCCAGCAGTTACTCGGGACTAGCCTTCAATGAGCAGTTCTTC; CDR3: CASSYSGLAFNEQFF
V: TRBV6-5; J: TRBJ2-1; size: -; D: TRBD1; DNA: TGTGCCAGCAGCCTGTTGGACAGGGTATATGAGCAGTTCTTC; CDR3: CASSLLDRVYEQFF
V: TRBV28; J: TRBJ1-3; size: -; D: -; DNA: TGTGCCAGCAGTTTTGACTGGGGAACTGGAAACACCATATATTTT; CDR3: CASSFDWGTGNTIYF
V: TRBV11-2; J: TRBJ1-2; size: -; D: -; DNA: TGTGCCAGCAGCTTACGGAACTTAGGCGGCTACACCTTC; CDR3: CASSLRNLGGYTF
V: TRBV5-1; J: TRBJ1-2; size: once; D: -; DNA: TGCGCCAGCAGCTTGAATCAAGATGGCTACACCTTC; CDR3: CASSLNQDGYTF
V: TRBV7-9; J: TRBJ2-3; size: -; D: -; DNA: TGTGCCAGCTCCTCCCGAGGACCAGATACGCAGTATTTT; CDR3: CASSSRGPDTQYF
V: TRBV9; J: TRBJ2-3; size: once; D: TRBD1; DNA: TGTGCCAGCAGCGTAGTGACAGGGGGCGCAGATACGCAGTATTTT; CDR3: CASSVVTGGADTQYF
V: TRBV7-9; J: TRBJ1-2; size: -; D: -; DNA: TGTGCCAGCAGCTTAGAGATACGGGGATTGAACTACACCTTC; CDR3: CASSLEIRGLNYTF
V: TRBV6-1; J: TRBJ1-3; size: -; D: -; DNA: TGTGCCAGCAGTGCTACAGGCCACCTCTCTGGAAACACCATATATTTT; CDR3: CASSATGHLSGNTIYF
V: TRBV28; J: TRBJ2-4; size: few; D: -; DNA: TGTGCCAGCAGCCCCGGAGGGGGGCCCAAAAACATTCAGTACTTC; CDR3: CASSPGGGPKNIQYF
V: TRBV19; J: TRBJ2-2; size: -; D: TRBD1; DNA: TGTGCCAGTACCTCTGGACAGGGGGAAACCGGGGAGCTGTTTTTT; CDR3: CASTSGQGETGELFF
V: TRBV4-1; J: TRBJ2-1; size: few; D: -; DNA: TGCGCCAGCAGCAGGCGACAAGGACGCAGTTCGAGCAATGAGCAGTTCTTC; CDR3: CASSRRQGRSSSNEQFF
V: TRBV7-2; J: TRBJ2-1; size: -; D: TRBD2; DNA: TGTGCCAGCAGCATATCAATAGCGGGGGGGCCGGGTAATGAGCAGTTCTTC; CDR3: CASSISIAGGPGNEQFF
V: TRBV28; J: TRBJ1-1; size: -; D: -; DNA: TGTGCCAGCAGTTTATCCGCTTGGGGCACTGAAGCTTTCTTT; CDR3: CASSLSAWGTEAFF
V: TRBV19; J: TRBJ1-1; size: -; D: -; DNA: TGTGCCAGTAGTATCTCCAGGGACACTGAAGCTTTCTTT; CDR3: CASSISRDTEAFF
V: TRBV30; J: TRBJ1-3; size: -; D: TRBD1; DNA: TGTGCCTGGAGTGGGACAGGGGGAAACACCATATATTTT; CDR3: CAWSGTGGNTIYF
V: TRBV19; J: TRBJ2-7; size: -; D: -; DNA: TGTGCCAGTAGGCGAAACCATGTAGATTCTTTTGAGCAGTACTTC; CDR3: CASRRNHVDSFEQYF
V: TRBV28; J: TRBJ1-5; size: -; D: -; DNA: TGTGCCAGCAGTAGGGCCCTTAGCAATCAGCCCCAGCATTTT; CDR3: CASSRALSNQPQHF
V: TRBV28; J: TRBJ1-2; size: -; D: -; DNA: TGTGCCAGCAGTTACTCCGGGGCCTCCTATGGCTACACCTTC; CDR3: CASSYSGASYGYTF
V: TRBV11-3; J: TRBJ2-5; size: -; D: TRBD2; DNA: TGTGCCAGCAGCCCGTGGACTAGCGGGGGGGCCAAAGGGGAGACCCAGTACTTC; CDR3: CASSPWTSGGAKGETQYF
V: TRBV11-2; J: TRBJ2-7; size: -; D: -; DNA: TGTGCCAGCAGCTTAGGACAGGAGCAGTACTTC; CDR3: CASSLGQEQYF